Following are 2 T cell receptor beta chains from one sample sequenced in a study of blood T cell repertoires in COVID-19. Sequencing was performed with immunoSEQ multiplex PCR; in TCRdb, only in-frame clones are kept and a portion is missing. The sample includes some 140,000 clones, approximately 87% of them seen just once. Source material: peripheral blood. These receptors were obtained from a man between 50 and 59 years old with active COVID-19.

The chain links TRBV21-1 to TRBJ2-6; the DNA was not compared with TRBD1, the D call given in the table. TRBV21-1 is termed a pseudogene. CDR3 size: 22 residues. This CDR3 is CASVYIRQGSRGRFSGANVLTF. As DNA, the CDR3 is TGTGCCAGCGTTTATATTCGTCAGGGGTCCAGAGGGAGATTTTCTGGGGCCAACGTCCTGACTTTC.

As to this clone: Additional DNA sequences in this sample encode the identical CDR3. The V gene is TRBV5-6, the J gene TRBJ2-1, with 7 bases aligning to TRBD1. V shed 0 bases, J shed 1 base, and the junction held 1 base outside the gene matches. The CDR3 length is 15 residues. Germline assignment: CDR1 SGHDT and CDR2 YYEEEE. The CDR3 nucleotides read TGTGCCAGCAGCTTGGAGGGGGCATCCTACAATGAGCAGTTCTTC. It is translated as CASSLEGASYNEQFF.